These T cell receptor beta chains were read from a single sample in a study of OX40 agonist ivuxolimab in advanced cancers. Clones were sequenced by immunoSEQ multiplex PCR, and TCRdb holds only the in-frame ones, with some missing. In the table there are 50,000 or so clones, over 80% of which are singletons. The input for sequencing was CD4+ or CD8+ T cells sorted from blood, taken in a trial of the OX40 agonist ivuxolimab. These receptor sequences come from an adult with an advanced solid tumor such as melanoma, head and neck, liver or kidney cancer. Each CDR3 is given with its conserved first and last residue. D genes are given only for firm matches. Size values are once, few and many counts, or a class for expanded clones, and some rows have none.

v_call	clone_size	d_call	j_call	cdr3_length	cdr3_nt	cdr3_aa
TRBV5-5	few	.	TRBJ1-5	15	TGTGCCAGCAGCTTGCGAGGGGAAAACAATCAGCCCCAGCATTTT	CASSLRGENNQPQHF
TRBV2	.	TRBD1	TRBJ2-1	16	TGTGCCAGCAGTGACTGGGGACAGGGAAACGTGCATGAGCAGTTCTTC	CASSDWGQGNVHEQFF
TRBV18	.	TRBD1	TRBJ1-3	17	TGTGCCAGCTCACCAGCCCGGGACAGGGGGCAAGGAAACACCATATATTTT	CASSPARDRGQGNTIYF
TRBV27	medium-sized	.	TRBJ1-6	15	TGTGCCAGCAGTTTAGGCAGCTATTTTGGTTCACCCCTCCACTTT	CASSLGSYFGSPLHF
TRBV6-1	.	.	TRBJ2-5	12	TGTGCCAGCAGTGGGCCCCAGATTGTCCAGTACTTC	CASSGPQIVQYF
TRBV7-3	.	TRBD1	TRBJ2-2	15	TGTGCCAGCAGCTCCAGGACAGGGAACACCGGGGAGCTGTTTTTT	CASSSRTGNTGELFF
TRBV6-1	.	.	TRBJ1-4	12	TGTGCCAGCAGTGAATTAGGTGAAAAACTGTTTTTT	CASSELGEKLFF
TRBV9	.	.	TRBJ1-4	15	TGTGCCAGCAGCGAAACCCCAGGGAGAGGGGAAAAACTGTTTTTT	CASSETPGRGEKLFF
TRBV7-9	.	TRBD2	TRBJ2-7	18	TGTGCCAGCAGCTCGGGACTTGCCGGGAGGGGGATCTCCTACGAGCAGTACTTC	CASSSGLAGRGISYEQYF
TRBV5-1	.	.	TRBJ1-1	14	TGCGCCAGCAGCCCCGGGTCTTTCAGCACTGAAGCTTTCTTT	CASSPGSFSTEAFF
TRBV7-8	.	.	TRBJ1-2	14	TGTGCCAGCAGCCCCCCGGTGCCTAACTATGGCTACACCTTC	CASSPPVPNYGYTF
TRBV7-2	.	.	TRBJ1-2	14	TGTGCCAGCAGCCTGAGGGGACGGGGTGTCGGCTACACCTTC	CASSLRGRGVGYTF
TRBV18	.	.	TRBJ2-7	14	TGTGCCAGCTCACCACCTAGCCCAACCTACGAGCAGTACTTC	CASSPPSPTYEQYF
TRBV18	.	.	TRBJ1-6	15	TGTGCCAGCTCGTCCACCCTTTCGGGGGCGACACCCCTCCACTTT	CASSSTLSGATPLHF
TRBV5-4	once	.	TRBJ1-3	16	TGTGCCAGCAGCTTGTACAGCGCGGGCTCTGGAAACACCATATATTTT	CASSLYSAGSGNTIYF
TRBV7-8	.	.	TRBJ2-7	13	TGTGCCAGCAGCTTAGCGCAGGAATCCGAGCAGTACTTC	CASSLAQESEQYF
TRBV6-1	.	TRBD2	TRBJ2-2	15	TGTGCCAGGGGGGGGAAGCGGGAGGCCACCGGGGAGCTGTTTTTT	CARGGKREATGELFF
TRBV28	.	.	TRBJ2-7	12	TGTGCCAGCAGCACGCAACCGGGACTTAGCGACTTC	CASSTQPGLSDF
TRBV7-9	few	TRBD2	TRBJ2-7	14	TGTGCCAGCAGCGCGACTAGCCCAGCCTACGAGCAGTACTTC	CASSATSPAYEQYF
TRBV10-3	few	.	TRBJ1-5	15	TGTGCCATCAGTGGGGTTGGGGGTAAGGGTCAGCCCCAGCATTTT	CAISGVGGKGQPQHF
TRBV29-1	.	.	TRBJ1-1	13	TGCAGCGTGTCCCCGTTGGTTAACACTGAAGCTTTCTTT	CSVSPLVNTEAFF
TRBV7-9	.	TRBD1	TRBJ1-3	14	TGTGCCAGCAGTCGACAGGGGGCTGGAAACACCATATATTTT	CASSRQGAGNTIYF
TRBV5-1	.	.	TRBJ1-1	13	TGCGCCAGCAGCATAAATTCCGGGACTGAAGCTTTCTTT	CASSINSGTEAFF
TRBV28	.	.	TRBJ2-7	15	TGTGCCAGCAGTTTAGGGGCCCGGCAACCCTACGAGCAGTACTTC	CASSLGARQPYEQYF
TRBV11-2	.	TRBD1	TRBJ2-7	17	TGTGCCAGCAGCTCGAAGTGGGCGGGACAGGGTCGTGACGAGCAGTACTTC	CASSSKWAGQGRDEQYF
TRBV2	.	.	TRBJ2-7	16	TGTGCCAGCAGTGGGGGGGAGAACAGGGCGAATTTCGAGCAGTACTTC	CASSGGENRANFEQYF
TRBV28	.	.	TRBJ2-1	13	TGTGCCAGCAAGAGGGACAACTACAATGAGCAGTTCTTC	CASKRDNYNEQFF
TRBV27	.	.	TRBJ2-1	15	TGTGCCAGCAGTTTACTGGGGACGAGCTACAATGAGCAGTTCTTC	CASSLLGTSYNEQFF
TRBV12-5	.	.	TRBJ1-1	15	TGTGCTAGTGGTTTGAATTGGGGGGCAGGCACTGAAGCTTTCTTT	CASGLNWGAGTEAFF
TRBV9	.	.	TRBJ1-2	14	TGTGCCAGCAGCGTTACTCCAGCCCCCTATGGCTACACCTTC	CASSVTPAPYGYTF
TRBV5-6	.	TRBD2	TRBJ2-1	15	TGTGCCAGCAGCCCCGCGGGACTAGCCCCTCTTAAGCAGTTCTTC	CASSPAGLAPLKQFF
TRBV7-3	.	TRBD1	TRBJ1-5	17	TGTGCCAGCAGCCCAGGGACAGGGGGGTATAGCAATCAGCCCCAGCATTTT	CASSPGTGGYSNQPQHF
TRBV5-5	.	TRBD1	TRBJ2-7	15	TGTGCCAGCAGCCCCTCGGGACAGGGCACCTACGAGCAGTACTTC	CASSPSGQGTYEQYF
TRBV5-4	few	.	TRBJ2-1	15	TGTGCCAGCAGCTTGGGGTTAGTGGTGAGAGATGAGCAGTTCTTC	CASSLGLVVRDEQFF
TRBV7-9	.	TRBD2	TRBJ2-2	17	TGTGCCAGCACGCAACGGAGTAGCGGGGGGTTTGCCGGGGAGCTGTTTTTT	CASTQRSSGGFAGELFF
TRBV9	.	TRBD2	TRBJ2-2	17	TGTGCCAGCAGCGTCGGGGCTAGCGGGTTCAACACCGGGGAGCTGTTTTTT	CASSVGASGFNTGELFF
TRBV5-8	.	.	TRBJ1-4	15	TGTGCCAGCAGCCCCCACCAGGTTACTAATGAAAAACTGTTTTTT	CASSPHQVTNEKLFF
TRBV19	.	.	TRBJ2-5	16	TGTGCCAGTAGTATAGCTGGCAGGCCAGGCCAAGAGACCCAGTACTTC	CASSIAGRPGQETQYF
TRBV2	few	.	TRBJ2-6	17	TGTGCCAGCAGTGAACACGCAGAGAACTCTGGGGCCAACGTCCTGACTTTC	CASSEHAENSGANVLTF
TRBV10-3	.	.	TRBJ2-2	17	TGTGCCATCAGTCAGTCGGCGGGTAGCCAATCATCCGGGGAGCTGTTTTTT	CAISQSAGSQSSGELFF
TRBV11-2	.	TRBD2	TRBJ2-4	15	TGTGCCAGCAGCTCAGACCGGGGGGGCCTGTGGATTCAGTACTTC	CASSSDRGGLWIQYF
TRBV6-6	.	TRBD1	TRBJ2-1	14	TGTGCCAGCAGGACAGGGAACTCCTACAATGAGCAGTTCTTC	CASRTGNSYNEQFF
TRBV13	.	.	TRBJ2-7	12	TGTGCCAGCAGCTTAGACGGCAGAAGGCAGTACTTC	CASSLDGRRQYF
TRBV18	.	.	TRBJ2-7	14	TGTGCCAGCTCACCACCGATCGGGGAGTACGAGCAGTACTTC	CASSPPIGEYEQYF